This is a list of T cell receptor beta chains from one sample in a study of blood T cell repertoires in COVID-19. Only in-frame clones appear in the TCRdb table, and some are missing; sequencing was by immunoSEQ multiplex PCR. Counted here are about 74,000 clones, approximately 84% occurring once; the ten biggest clones make up over 35%. The sequenced sample was peripheral blood. The receptors were gathered from a man in his 70s with acute or convalescent COVID-19. The CDR3 runs from the conserved cysteine through the conserved F or W. A D gene is named only where the DNA matches it firmly. Clone size, where shown, is once, few, many, or a class for clones that have expanded.

v_call	d_call	j_call	clone_size	cdr3_aa	cdr3_nt
TRBV7-2	.	TRBJ1-1	.	CASSYRARGTEAFF	TGTGCCAGCAGCTACAGGGCGAGGGGAACTGAAGCTTTCTTT
TRBV29-1	.	TRBJ2-1	.	CSVLGGRGLGNEQFF	TGCAGCGTTTTAGGAGGGAGAGGGCTAGGGAATGAGCAGTTCTTC
TRBV3-1/TRBV3-2	.	TRBJ2-7	.	CASSRRGSYEQYF	TGTGCCAGCAGCCGTCGGGGGTCCTACGAGCAGTACTTC
TRBV19	TRBD2	TRBJ2-4	.	CASSIGTSGGNLAKNIQYF	TGTGCCAGTAGTATAGGGACTAGCGGGGGCAACTTAGCCAAAAACATTCAGTACTTC
TRBV4-2	TRBD2	TRBJ2-4	.	CASSQEEGLANIQYF	TGTGCCAGCAGCCAAGAGGAGGGACTAGCAAACATTCAGTACTTC
TRBV15	.	TRBJ2-1	.	CATSRDKAGRANEQFF	TGTGCCACCAGCAGAGATAAAGCGGGTCGGGCCAATGAGCAGTTCTTC
TRBV25-1	.	TRBJ1-6	.	CASSDRSGSYNSPLHF	TGTGCCAGCTCTGATCGATCCGGGAGTTATAATTCACCCCTCCACTTT
TRBV7-2	.	TRBJ1-2	.	CASSIRVSGYTF	TGTGCCAGCAGTATCAGGGTTTCTGGCTACACCTTC
TRBV30	.	TRBJ2-2	.	CAWRKGTGELFF	TGTGCCTGGAGAAAGGGGACCGGGGAGCTGTTTTTT
TRBV5-4	.	TRBJ1-1	.	CASSPQATMNTEAFF	TGTGCCAGCAGCCCCCAGGCCACCATGAACACTGAAGCTTTCTTT
TRBV5-1	TRBD2	TRBJ2-3	.	CASSSTSGSGTDTQYF	TGCGCCAGCAGCTCGACTAGCGGGAGTGGGACAGATACGCAGTATTTT
TRBV27	.	TRBJ2-7	few	CASSSRTPPYEQYF	TGTGCCAGCAGTTCAAGGACACCCCCCTACGAGCAGTACTTC
TRBV15	.	TRBJ1-2	.	CATSRDHGGSNYGYTF	TGTGCCACCAGCAGAGATCACGGGGGATCCAACTATGGCTACACCTTC
TRBV29-1	TRBD1	TRBJ2-7	.	CSVEFPGQAAYEQYF	TGCAGCGTTGAATTCCCCGGACAGGCCGCCTACGAGCAGTACTTC
TRBV6-5	TRBD1	TRBJ1-2	.	CASRDRGNYGYTF	TGTGCCAGCAGGGACAGGGGAAACTATGGCTACACCTTC
TRBV6-2/TRBV6-3	.	TRBJ1-5	.	CASSLLSGGFQPQHF	TGTGCCAGCAGTTTACTCTCCGGGGGATTCCAGCCCCAGCATTTT
TRBV5-1	TRBD2	TRBJ2-7	once	CASSSGLAATYEQYF	TGCGCCAGCAGTTCCGGACTAGCGGCAACCTACGAGCAGTACTTC
TRBV21-1	.	TRBJ1-3	.	CASSPLTGDSGNTIYF	TGTGCCAGCAGCCCCTTGACAGGGGACTCTGGAAACACCATATATTTT
TRBV15	.	TRBJ2-3	.	CATSREQGYTDTQYF	TGTGCCACCAGCAGAGAGCAGGGGTACACAGATACGCAGTATTTT
TRBV15	.	TRBJ2-7	.	CATSRGREYEQYF	TGTGCCACCAGCAGAGGGAGGGAATACGAGCAGTACTTC
TRBV19	.	TRBJ2-1	few	CASSSGLLGIDEQFF	TGTGCCAGTAGTTCGGGACTCCTTGGTATCGATGAGCAGTTCTTC
TRBV14	.	TRBJ1-6	.	CASSQAGNNSPLHF	TGTGCCAGCAGCCAAGCAGGGAACAATTCACCCCTCCACTTT
TRBV19	.	TRBJ2-1	.	CASSIDWALQFF	TGTGCCAGTAGTATAGATTGGGCCTTGCAGTTCTTC
TRBV6-6	TRBD1	TRBJ1-1	.	CATKAGGAGTEAFF	TGTGCCACCAAGGCAGGGGGCGCGGGCACTGAAGCTTTCTTT
TRBV4-1	.	TRBJ2-2	.	CASSARGANTGELFF	TGCGCCAGCAGCGCCCGCGGGGCCAACACCGGGGAGCTGTTTTTT
TRBV5-4	.	TRBJ2-1	.	CASSLQGGNEQFF	TGTGCCAGCAGCTTACAGGGCGGCAATGAGCAGTTCTTC
TRBV7-9	.	TRBJ2-3	.	CASSLVGQTQYF	TGTGCCAGCAGCTTAGTGGGGCAAACGCAGTATTTT
TRBV20-1	TRBD2	TRBJ2-3	.	CSASPLTSASTDTQYF	TGCAGTGCTAGTCCCCTAACTAGCGCCAGCACAGATACGCAGTATTTT
TRBV4-3	TRBD2	TRBJ2-5	.	CASSQDRGAGQETQYF	TGCGCCAGCAGCCAGGACCGGGGAGCGGGGCAAGAGACCCAGTACTTC
TRBV28	TRBD1	TRBJ1-4	.	CASSKTGGREKLFF	TGTGCCAGCAGTAAAACAGGGGGAAGGGAAAAACTGTTTTTT
TRBV2	TRBD1	TRBJ1-1	few	CASSRQGDLTEAFF	TGTGCCAGCAGTAGACAGGGGGATTTGACTGAAGCTTTCTTT
TRBV3-1/TRBV3-2	.	TRBJ2-7	.	CASSPVQGLYEQYF	TGTGCCAGCAGCCCCGTACAGGGTCTGTACGAGCAGTACTTC
TRBV19	.	TRBJ1-1	few	CASSLGRTEAFF	TGTGCCAGTAGCCTGGGGAGGACTGAAGCTTTCTTT
TRBV6-5	.	TRBJ1-3	.	CASSTDIGNTIYF	TGTGCCAGCAGTACGGACATCGGAAACACCATATATTTT
TRBV4-2	.	TRBJ2-3	.	CASSRWKRETSTDTQYF	TGTGCCAGCAGCCGTTGGAAGAGGGAAACTAGCACAGATACGCAGTATTTT
TRBV19	.	TRBJ2-1	.	CASSIGPFRRRTYNEQFF	TGTGCCAGTAGTATAGGACCCTTTAGGCGGAGAACCTACAATGAGCAGTTCTTC
TRBV7-8	.	TRBJ2-3	.	CASRLPTSTDTQYF	TGTGCCAGCCGACTTCCCACTAGCACAGATACGCAGTATTTT
TRBV20-1	.	TRBJ2-1	.	CSASWSLGYNEQFF	TGCAGTGCTAGTTGGAGCTTGGGCTACAATGAGCAGTTCTTC
TRBV4-3	.	TRBJ2-7	once	CASSQENRQNSYEQYF	TGCGCCAGCAGCCAAGAAAACAGGCAGAACTCCTACGAGCAGTACTTC
TRBV7-2	.	TRBJ2-1	.	CASSLAYNSEQFF	TGTGCCAGCAGCTTAGCATATAATAGTGAGCAGTTCTTC
TRBV5-1	TRBD1	TRBJ2-1	.	CASSLQGFFRGNEQFF	TGCGCCAGCAGCTTACAGGGGTTCTTTAGGGGCAATGAGCAGTTCTTC
TRBV3-1/TRBV3-2	TRBD1	TRBJ2-7	.	CASSLDRATYEQYF	TGTGCCAGCAGCCTGGACAGGGCGACCTACGAGCAGTACTTC
TRBV2	TRBD1	TRBJ1-2	.	CASSLDRVLYGYTF	TGTGCCAGCAGCCTGGACAGGGTACTATATGGCTACACCTTC
TRBV21-1	.	TRBJ2-7	.	CASSKAPGQARYEQYF	TGTGCCAGCAGCAAAGCCCCGGGACAGGCAAGATACGAGCAGTACTTC